The text below deals with one TCR beta chain. The table lists this clonotype with a few counts. It lacks a known antigen. No much larger clone is present one base from it, and per-base qualities are unavailable. V lost 5 bases and J lost 6 bases, and the count of bases not matched to a germline gene is 8. The CDR3 spans 15 residues, from the cysteine through the phenylalanine. CDR3 DNA only is kept here, 45 bases in frame from base 1. CDR1 and CDR2 (MNHNS, SASEGT) derive from the germline V gene. Library preparation used 5' RACE. For sequencing, an Illumina MiSeq was employed. During library preparation, unique molecular identifiers were attached to individual cDNA molecules so that TCRs could be counted in a quantitative, reproducible way. The paper's data handling went like this. A median of about 89,000 TCRs per sample was observed, with a range of roughly 23,224 to 750,000. V, J and CDR3 annotation of the TCR reads was performed with the Decombinator software suite. To make PS versus PT1 abundance plots, every sample was subsampled to the same number of TCRs (28,000). TCRs were defined as expanded if absent before sensitization and observed at least eight times at the 2-week time point. The raw public data were reprocessed by TCRdb itself: fastp quality trimming at Q25, MiXCR clonotype calling, in-frame beta chains only. Each entry merges the rows of one CDR3 protein and shows their most common DNA and genes. The V and J calls reflect TCRdb's pipeline rather than the authors' work. This sample gives roughly 120,000 distinct CDR3 sequences in total; around a fifth of them show up just once. About 3% of the sample is held by the ten biggest clonotypes.

The sample is drawn from a study of human T cells and chemical hapten exposure (dated by TCRdb to the early 2020s). A note on the overall study: Libraries were combined into a pool for sequencing, and differences in TCR yield between samples came mainly from small differences in library volumes within the pool. Both TCR alpha and TCR beta chains were sequenced from each blood RNA sample. In alopecia patients, the study followed how the peripheral blood TCR repertoire changed in vivo over primary and secondary sensitization to diphenylcyclopropenone (DPC), a hapten. Beyond this particular receptor, the publication reports: After repeated subsampling, changes were observed in the strength of the expansion versus patch-test correlation and in the threshold at which the correlation became significant. No change with DPC sensitization was found in the number of TCRs above 1 in 1000 frequency, and no evidence of global repertoire structure alterations was found.

Unfractionated whole blood was collected in Tempus Blood RNA tubes, and total RNA was extracted from that blood. As TCR sequencing controls, roughly 5 healthy volunteers were used, with blood taken at day 0, 2 weeks and 6 weeks. This TCR was sampled from a human donor in good health. The rearranged segments are TRBV6-1 and TRBJ2-3, with 10 bases aligning to TRBD2. The sequence in DNA is TGTGCCAGCAGTCCACTAGCGGGATCCCCCGATACGCAGTATTTT. It specifies CASSPLAGSPDTQYF.